This is a list of T cell receptor beta chains from one sample in a study of cytomegalovirus exposure and HLA in healthy donors. Generated by immunoSEQ multiplex PCR, the TCRdb table keeps only in-frame clones and is missing some. The sample lists around 400,000 clones, roughly 85% occurring once. What was sequenced was PBMCs. The receptors stem from a young woman in good health and CMV-seronegative. Each CDR3 is given with its conserved first and last residue. A D gene is named only where the DNA matches it firmly. Clone size, where shown, is once, few, many, or a class for clones that have expanded.

CDR3nt	CDR3aa	v_gene	j_gene	abundance	d_gene
TGCGCCAGCAGCTTCGGACAGGGAACTGGCTACACCTTC	CASSFGQGTGYTF	TRBV5-1	TRBJ1-2	-	TRBD1
TGTGCCAGCAGCGTAGGACTAGCGGGGACCCAGTACTTC	CASSVGLAGTQYF	TRBV9	TRBJ2-5	-	TRBD2
TGTGCCTGGGACGGGCCGGGGATCTATGGCTACACCTTC	CAWDGPGIYGYTF	TRBV30	TRBJ1-2	-	-
TGTGCCAGCAGCCGCGGTGGCGGGGAGCTGTTTTTT	CASSRGGGELFF	TRBV2	TRBJ2-2	-	-
TGCGCCAGCAGCCAAGAGGAGGTGTTTGGAGGCTACACCTTC	CASSQEEVFGGYTF	TRBV4-1	TRBJ1-2	-	-
TGTGCCAGCAGAACCACCCGGACAGGGCCCTATGGCTACACCTTC	CASRTTRTGPYGYTF	TRBV13	TRBJ1-2	-	TRBD1
TGCGCCAGCAGCCTGGGACAGCAAGAGACCCAGTACTTC	CASSLGQQETQYF	TRBV5-1	TRBJ2-5	-	TRBD1
TGTGCCAGCAGTTTATCCGGGGTTAACTCCTACGAGCAGTACTTC	CASSLSGVNSYEQYF	TRBV27	TRBJ2-7	-	-
TGCAGCGTCTCTAGCGGGGGCGGCGGGAGGGATTTT	CSVSSGGGGRDF	TRBV29-1	TRBJ2-3	-	TRBD2
TGCGCCAGCAGCCAAGGGGACGGGGGGGCCCGGGAGCAGTTCTTC	CASSQGDGGAREQFF	TRBV4-1	TRBJ2-1	-	TRBD2
TGTGCCAGCAGTTTATACCTAGCGGGAGCTGATGAGCAGTTCTTC	CASSLYLAGADEQFF	TRBV27	TRBJ2-1	-	TRBD2
TGTGCCAGCAGCCACGAAACTAGCGGGGGCGGCGGCACAGATACGCAGTATTTT	CASSHETSGGGGTDTQYF	TRBV4-2	TRBJ2-3	-	TRBD2
TGTGCCAGCACAAGGGGCACTGAAGCTTTCTTT	CASTRGTEAFF	TRBV6-5	TRBJ1-1	-	-
TGTGCCAGCAGGGGGACAGGGTTCGGAGCTTTCTTT	CASRGTGFGAFF	TRBV2	TRBJ1-1	-	TRBD1
TGTGCCACCAGCTCCCCTCAGGGAGAAAAACTGTTTTTT	CATSSPQGEKLFF	TRBV15	TRBJ1-4	once	-
TGCGCCAGCAGCCAAGTTCTAGCGGGACAAGGTTACGAGCAGTACTTC	CASSQVLAGQGYEQYF	TRBV4-1	TRBJ2-7	-	TRBD2
TGTGCCAGCGGACTAGCCCGGAACACCGGGGAGCTGTTTTTT	CASGLARNTGELFF	TRBV27	TRBJ2-2	-	TRBD2
TGTGCCAGCAGTGGTGGTCGGGATGGAAACTACGAGCAGTACTTC	CASSGGRDGNYEQYF	TRBV6-1	TRBJ2-7	few	-
TGCGCCAGCAGCAAAGGGGACACAGATACGCAGTATTTT	CASSKGDTDTQYF	TRBV5-1	TRBJ2-3	-	-
TGCGCCAGCAGCTTGGCTAGCGGGGGCTACGAGCAGTACTTC	CASSLASGGYEQYF	TRBV5-1	TRBJ2-7	-	TRBD2
TGTGCCTGGAGTGTACCCCGGTATGAGCAGTTCTTC	CAWSVPRYEQFF	TRBV30	TRBJ2-1	-	-
TGTGCCAGCGGCAGGGACACTCACAATGAGCAGTTCTTC	CASGRDTHNEQFF	TRBV6-1	TRBJ2-1	-	-
TGTGCCTGGAGTGCGGTTGGGGCCCACAGGTATTTT	CAWSAVGAHRYF	TRBV30	TRBJ1-3	-	-
TGTGCCAGTAGTGGACTAGCGGGAGGCTCGGCCCAGTACTTC	CASSGLAGGSAQYF	TRBV19	TRBJ2-5	-	TRBD2
TGTGCCAGTAAGGAGGCACTAAACTATGGCTACACCTTC	CASKEALNYGYTF	TRBV28	TRBJ1-2	few	-
TGTGTTGCCGGGGAACGCGAAAAACTGTTTTTT	CVAGEREKLFF	TRBV30	TRBJ1-4	-	-
TGTGCCAGCAGTTCTGGGGGGTTGGGTGAAAAACTGTTTTTT	CASSSGGLGEKLFF	TRBV28	TRBJ1-4	-	-
TGTGCCAGCAGCCAAGATTATCTACAGGGGTCCTACAATGAGCAGTTCTTC	CASSQDYLQGSYNEQFF	TRBV4-2	TRBJ2-1	-	TRBD1
TGTGCCAGCAGTCTCCAGGGACTAGCGGTCTTC	CASSLQGLAVF	TRBV28	TRBJ2-7	-	TRBD2
TGTGCCAGCAGCTCCCTAGCGGGGGGGACATCGAACACCGGGGAGCTGTTTTTT	CASSSLAGGTSNTGELFF	TRBV7-6	TRBJ2-2	-	TRBD2
TGTGCCAGCAGTCTCGGGACAGCGAACACCGGGGAGCTGTTTTTT	CASSLGTANTGELFF	TRBV9	TRBJ2-2	-	TRBD1
TGCGCCAGCAGCCAGCTCTTGGGACAGGGGGCGTCAGCAGATACGCAGTATTTT	CASSQLLGQGASADTQYF	TRBV4-1	TRBJ2-3	-	TRBD1